One and the same sample provided the 5 T cell receptor beta chains below, sequenced in a study of cytomegalovirus exposure and HLA in healthy donors. PCR was performed using 60 Vbeta and 13 Jbeta primers. Sequencing was performed with immunoSEQ multiplex PCR; in TCRdb, only in-frame clones are kept and a portion is missing. The table includes over 150,000 clones, approximately 79% detected once. Sequenced material: PBMCs. The receptors come from a man aged 40-50 years in good health and CMV-seronegative.

This clone was seen only once. The V gene is TRBV5-6, the J gene TRBJ2-2, with 8 bases aligning to TRBD2. CDR1 is SGHDT, CDR2 YYEEEE, per germline. The CDR3 loop spans 16 amino acids. Losses at the gene ends were 0 bases for V and 5 bases for J; bases not matched to a gene: 6. The CDR3 sequence: CASSLESSGLTGELFF. For the CDR3, the DNA is TGTGCCAGCAGCTTGGAGTCTAGCGGGTTGACCGGGGAGCTGTTTTTT.

The chain uses TRBV6-1 and TRBJ1-5, with a possible D match to TRBD1 (6 bases). V was clipped by 11 bases and J by 4 bases, with 12 bases between them. The germline CDR1 and CDR2 sequences are MNHNS and SASEGT. This CDR3 region has 12 residues. In DNA form, the CDR3 reads TGTGCCGGACGGACAGATAATCAGCCCCAGCATTTT. Translation gives CAGRTDNQPQHF.

The rearrangement links TRBV4-1 to TRBJ2-5; D remains unclear. CDR3 length: 13 amino acids. With 4 bases removed from V and 10 bases from J, the gap between germline ends came to 16 bases. Looked up from germline, CDR1 is MGHRA and CDR2 is YSYEKL. The DNA for the CDR3 is TGCGCCAGCAGCCCGACTGGTAGAACTGACCAGTACTTC. Amino acid sequence: CASSPTGRTDQYF.

This rearrangement joins TRBV2 to TRBJ1-6; the D gene is possibly TRBD1 (6 bases). In germline, CDR1 is SNHLY, CDR2 FYNNEI. Trimming took 6 bases from V and 0 from J, leaving 9 bases between them. This CDR3 comprises 15 residues. The CDR3 reads CASRETGSYNSPLHF. The CDR3 coding sequence is TGTGCCAGCAGGGAGACAGGCTCCTATAATTCACCCCTCCACTTT.

This clone appeared once. The V and J genes are TRBV7-6 and TRBJ1-5; TRBD1 matches at 7 bases. Germline V CDR1 and CDR2: SGHVS, FNYEAQ. The V gene end was trimmed by 5 bases and the J gene end by 1 base; junction bases not matched to a gene: 5. There are 15 residues in the CDR3. The CDR3 DNA follows: TGTGCCAGCAGCCCCGAGACAGGGAGCAATCAGCCCCAGCATTTT. Encoded protein: CASSPETGSNQPQHF.